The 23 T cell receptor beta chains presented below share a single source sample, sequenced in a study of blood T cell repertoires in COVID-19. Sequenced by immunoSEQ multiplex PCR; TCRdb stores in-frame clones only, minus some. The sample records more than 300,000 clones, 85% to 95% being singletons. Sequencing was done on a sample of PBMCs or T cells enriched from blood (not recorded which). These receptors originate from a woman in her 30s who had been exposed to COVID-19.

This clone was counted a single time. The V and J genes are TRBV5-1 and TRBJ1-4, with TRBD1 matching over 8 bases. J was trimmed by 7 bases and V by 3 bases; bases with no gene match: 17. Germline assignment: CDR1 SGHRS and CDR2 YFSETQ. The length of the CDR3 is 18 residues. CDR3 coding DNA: TGCGCCAGCAGCTACAGTCCCGCAGGGGGCCTACGGGGTGAAAAACTGTTTTTT. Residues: CASSYSPAGGLRGEKLFF.

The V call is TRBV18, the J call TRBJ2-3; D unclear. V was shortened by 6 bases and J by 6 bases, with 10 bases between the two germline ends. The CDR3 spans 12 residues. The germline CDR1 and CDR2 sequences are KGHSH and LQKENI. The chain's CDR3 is CASSPNLDTQYF. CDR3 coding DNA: TGTGCCAGCTCGCCAAACTTGGATACGCAGTATTTT.

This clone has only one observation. Written as DNA, the CDR3 is TGTGCCAGCAGCCGGGACAGGGGCTATGGCTACACCTTC. Translating gives CASSRDRGYGYTF. The gene calls are TRBV27 and TRBJ1-2; 10 nucleotides line up with TRBD1. The CDR3 contains 13 residues. Unmatched junction bases numbered 2, after V lost 6 bases and J lost 4 bases. Germline loops: CDR1 MNHEY, CDR2 SMNVEV (reference sequence).

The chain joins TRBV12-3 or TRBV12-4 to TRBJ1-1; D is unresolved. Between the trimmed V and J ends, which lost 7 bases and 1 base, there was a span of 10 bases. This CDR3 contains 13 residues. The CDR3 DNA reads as TGTGCCAGCATTCTGGAGGCGAACACTGAAGCTTTCTTT. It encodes CASILEANTEAFF.

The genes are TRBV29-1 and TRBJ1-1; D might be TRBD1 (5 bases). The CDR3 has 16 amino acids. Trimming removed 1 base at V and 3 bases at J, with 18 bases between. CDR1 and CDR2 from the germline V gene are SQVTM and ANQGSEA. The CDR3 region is CSVEVPWGGWDTEAFF. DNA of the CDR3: TGCAGCGTTGAAGTTCCTTGGGGGGGTTGGGACACTGAAGCTTTCTTT. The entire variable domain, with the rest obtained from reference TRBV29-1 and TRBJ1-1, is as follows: SAVISQKPSRDICQRGTSLTIQCQVDSQVTMMFWYRQQPGQSLTLIATANQGSEATYESGFVIDKFPISRPNLTFSTLTVSNMSPEDSSIYLCSVEVPWGGWDTEAFFGQGTRLTVV.

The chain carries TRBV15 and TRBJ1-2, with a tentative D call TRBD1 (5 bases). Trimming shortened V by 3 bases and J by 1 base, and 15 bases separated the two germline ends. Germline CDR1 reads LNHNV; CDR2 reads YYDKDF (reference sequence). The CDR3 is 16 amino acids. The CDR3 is CATSRGGGDGNYGYTF. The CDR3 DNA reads TGTGCCACCAGCAGGGGCGGAGGGGATGGTAACTATGGCTACACCTTC.

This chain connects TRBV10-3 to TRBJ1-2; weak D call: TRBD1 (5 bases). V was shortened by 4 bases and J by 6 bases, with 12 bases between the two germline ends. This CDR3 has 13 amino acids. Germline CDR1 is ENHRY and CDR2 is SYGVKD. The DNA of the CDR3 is TGTGCCATCAGTGGAAGGGGAACCGATGGCTACACCTTC. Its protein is CAISGRGTDGYTF.

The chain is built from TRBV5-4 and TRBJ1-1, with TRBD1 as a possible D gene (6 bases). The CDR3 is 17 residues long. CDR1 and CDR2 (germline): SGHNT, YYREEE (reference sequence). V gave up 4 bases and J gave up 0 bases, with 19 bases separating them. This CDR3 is CASSTLGRGAMNTEAFF. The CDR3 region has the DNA TGTGCCAGCAGCACCCTCGGGCGGGGGGCGATGAACACTGAAGCTTTCTTT.

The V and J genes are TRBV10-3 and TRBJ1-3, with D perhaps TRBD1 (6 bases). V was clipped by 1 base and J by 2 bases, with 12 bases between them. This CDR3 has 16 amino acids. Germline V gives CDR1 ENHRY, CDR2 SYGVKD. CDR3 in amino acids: CAISELAGVAGNTIYF. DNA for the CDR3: TGTGCCATCAGTGAGTTAGCAGGGGTGGCTGGAAACACCATATATTTT.

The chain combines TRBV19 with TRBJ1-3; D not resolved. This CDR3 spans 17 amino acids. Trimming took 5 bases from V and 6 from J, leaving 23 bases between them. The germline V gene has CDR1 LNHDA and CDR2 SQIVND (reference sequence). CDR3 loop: CASSPRHLLTLENTIYF. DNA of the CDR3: TGTGCCAGTAGTCCAAGACACCTACTCACTCTCGAAAACACCATATATTTT. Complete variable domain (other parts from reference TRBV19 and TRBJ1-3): DGGITQSPKYLFRKEGQNVTLSCEQNLNHDAMYWYRQDPGQGLRLIYYSQIVNDFQKGDIAEGYSVSREKKESFPLTVTSAQKNPTAFYLCASSPRHLLTLENTIYFGEGSWLTVV.

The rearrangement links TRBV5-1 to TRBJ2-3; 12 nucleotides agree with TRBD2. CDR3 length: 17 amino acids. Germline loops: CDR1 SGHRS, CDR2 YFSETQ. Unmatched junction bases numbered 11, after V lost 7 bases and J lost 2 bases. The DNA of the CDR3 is TGCGCCAGCTCTCCCATTACTAGCGGGGGGTCCACAGATACGCAGTATTTT. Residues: CASSPITSGGSTDTQYF. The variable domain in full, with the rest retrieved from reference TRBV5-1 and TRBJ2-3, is KAGVTQTPRYLIKTRGQQVTLSCSPISGHRSVSWYQQTPGQGLQFLFEYFSETQRNKGNFPGRFSGRQFSNSRSEMNVSTLELGDSALYLCASSPITSGGSTDTQYFGPGTRLTVL.

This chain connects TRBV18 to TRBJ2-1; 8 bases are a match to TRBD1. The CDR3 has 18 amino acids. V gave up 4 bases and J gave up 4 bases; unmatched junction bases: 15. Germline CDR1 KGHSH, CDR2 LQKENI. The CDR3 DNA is TGTGCCAGCTCACATCTGGACCCCGGACAGGGAATGTACAATGAGCAGTTCTTC. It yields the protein CASSHLDPGQGMYNEQFF.

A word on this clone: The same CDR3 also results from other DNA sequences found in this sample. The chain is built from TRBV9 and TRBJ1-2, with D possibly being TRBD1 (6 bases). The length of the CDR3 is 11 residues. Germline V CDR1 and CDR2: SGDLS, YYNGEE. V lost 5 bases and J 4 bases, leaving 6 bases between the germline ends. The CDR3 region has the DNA TGTGCCAGCAGAGGGGGCTATGGCTACACCTTC. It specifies CASRGGYGYTF.

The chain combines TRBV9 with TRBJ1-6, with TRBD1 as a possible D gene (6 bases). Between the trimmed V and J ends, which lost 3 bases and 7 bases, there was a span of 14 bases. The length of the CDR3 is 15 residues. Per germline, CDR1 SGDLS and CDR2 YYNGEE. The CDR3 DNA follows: TGTGCCAGCAGCGCGACAGGCTCGGTAAATTCACCCCTCCACTTT. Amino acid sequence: CASSATGSVNSPLHF.

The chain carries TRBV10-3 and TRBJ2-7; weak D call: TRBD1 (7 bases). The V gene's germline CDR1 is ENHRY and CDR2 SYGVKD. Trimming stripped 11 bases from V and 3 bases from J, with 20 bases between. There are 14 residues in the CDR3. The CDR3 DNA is TGTGCCTCGCGCGGGACAGAAAGAGACTACGAGCAGTACTTC. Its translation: CASRGTERDYEQYF.

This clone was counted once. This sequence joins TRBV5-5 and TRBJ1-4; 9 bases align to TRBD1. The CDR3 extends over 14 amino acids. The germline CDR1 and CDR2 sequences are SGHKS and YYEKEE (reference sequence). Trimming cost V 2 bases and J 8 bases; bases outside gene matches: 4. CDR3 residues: CASSFGQGREKLFF. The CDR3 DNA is TGTGCCAGCAGCTTCGGACAGGGGCGGGAAAAACTGTTTTTT.

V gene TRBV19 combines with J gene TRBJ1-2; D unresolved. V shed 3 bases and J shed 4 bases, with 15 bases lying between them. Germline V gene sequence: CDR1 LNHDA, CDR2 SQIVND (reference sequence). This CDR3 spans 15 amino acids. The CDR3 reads CASSIEGPLSYGYTF. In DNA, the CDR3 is TGTGCCAGTAGTATCGAGGGCCCGCTCTCCTATGGCTACACCTTC.

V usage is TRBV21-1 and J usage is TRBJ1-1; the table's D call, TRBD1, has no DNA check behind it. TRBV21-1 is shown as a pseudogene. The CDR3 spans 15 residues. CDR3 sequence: CASSKTGQGQDEAFF. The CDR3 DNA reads TGTGCCAGCAGCAAGACAGGACAGGGTCAGGATGAAGCTTTCTTT.

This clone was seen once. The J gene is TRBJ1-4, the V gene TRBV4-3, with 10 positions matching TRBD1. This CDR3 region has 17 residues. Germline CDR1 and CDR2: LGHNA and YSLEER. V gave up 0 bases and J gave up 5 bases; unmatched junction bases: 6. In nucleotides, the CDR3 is TGCGCCAGCAGCCAAGATCTTTGGGACAGGGGAAATGAAAAACTGTTTTTT. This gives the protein CASSQDLWDRGNEKLFF.

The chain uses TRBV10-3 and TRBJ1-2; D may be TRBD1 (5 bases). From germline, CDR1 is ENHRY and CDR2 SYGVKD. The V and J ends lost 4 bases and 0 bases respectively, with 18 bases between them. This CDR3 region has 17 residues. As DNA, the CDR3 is TGTGCCATCAGTGCAGTACCGGGAGGGGTAGCTAACTATGGCTACACCTTC. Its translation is CAISAVPGGVANYGYTF.

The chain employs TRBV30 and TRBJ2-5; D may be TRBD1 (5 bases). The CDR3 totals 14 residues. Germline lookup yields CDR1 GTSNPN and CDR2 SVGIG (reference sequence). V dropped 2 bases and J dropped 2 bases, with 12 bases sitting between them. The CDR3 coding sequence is TGTGCCTGGAGTCCTCTAGGGGCACAAGAGACCCAGTACTTC. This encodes CAWSPLGAQETQYF. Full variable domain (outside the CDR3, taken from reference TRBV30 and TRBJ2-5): SQTIHQWPATLVQPVGSPLSLECTVEGTSNPNLYWYRQAAGRGLQLLFYSVGIGQISSEVPQNLSASRPQDRQFILSSKKLLLSDSGFYLCAWSPLGAQETQYFGPGTRLLVL.

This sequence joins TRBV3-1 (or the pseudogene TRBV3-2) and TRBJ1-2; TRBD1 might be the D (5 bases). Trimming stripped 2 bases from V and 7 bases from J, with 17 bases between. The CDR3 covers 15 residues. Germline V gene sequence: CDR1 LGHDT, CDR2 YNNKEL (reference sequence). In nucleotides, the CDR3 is TGTGCCAGCAGCCAACTCTCTAAGGGGTCTAGTGGCTACACCTTC. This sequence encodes CASSQLSKGSSGYTF.

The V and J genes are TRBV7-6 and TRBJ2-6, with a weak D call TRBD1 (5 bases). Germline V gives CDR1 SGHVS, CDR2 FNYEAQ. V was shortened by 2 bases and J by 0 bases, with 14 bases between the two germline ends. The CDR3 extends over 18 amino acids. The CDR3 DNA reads TGTGCCAGCAGCTTAAACAGGAATCACTTCTCTGGGGCCAACGTCCTGACTTTC. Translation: CASSLNRNHFSGANVLTF.